The entry below describes one T cell receptor beta chain. This clone was counted at least ten times. Its target antigen remains unknown. Within one base of it there is no much larger clone, and no base qualities were kept. Before undergoing thyroid surgery, none of the patients had been given any kind of treatment. Using T-cell receptor beta sequencing, the researchers looked back retrospectively at clinical samples from patients, gathered between the early 2010s and the late 2010s. This entry is derived from a study of metastatic and nonmetastatic thyroid tumors (dated by TCRdb to about 2020). Regarding the study in general: Repertoires from peripheral blood and from tumor or nodule tissue samples of malignant and benign thyroid patients were compared. Findings and caveats that apply to the study as a whole: In both blood and tumor samples, TCR beta diversity was reported to be significantly higher in malignant tumors than in benign nodules.

Receptor libraries were prepared by PCR. The data were produced on an Illumina HiSeq 4000. High-throughput sequencing was used to profile the TCR beta-chain CDR3 region of every patient. The original methods were these. A classifier to discriminate distant-metastatic papillary thyroid cancer patients was built from CDR3 differences across clinicopathological groups. The Shannon index was used to measure repertoire diversity, and the Morisita-Horn index was used to measure how similar tumor and blood repertoires were. The public reads were reanalyzed by TCRdb: fastp trimming at Q25, MiXCR alignment, in-frame beta chains only. For this entry, the V and J calls and clone size follow TCRdb and not the study's own pipeline. This sample gives 24,000 or so clones in total; around 20% of them show up just once. The top ten hold approximately 4.2% of the sample. The material sequenced was blood. The sequence was collected from a male donor with papillary thyroid cancer or a benign thyroid nodule (not recorded which). Some clones in this sample may be carry-over from other donors' samples.

The DNA reads as follows: TGTGCCAGCCGACAGAATAGCAATCAGCCCCAGCATTTT. This encodes CASRQNSNQPQHF. The V and J genes are TRBV19 and TRBJ1-5; 5 matching bases give a weak D call of TRBD1. V is pared back by 9 bases and J by 0 bases, with 9 bases lying between the germline termini. CDR1 is given as LNHDA and CDR2 as SQIVND, both from the germline V gene (reference sequence). Its CDR3 holds 13 amino acids, cysteine through phenylalanine. Only the CDR3 region is kept as DNA, spanning 39 bases read in frame from base 1. With the rest looked up from the reference TRBV19 and TRBJ1-5 genes rather than sequenced, the full variable domain is DGGITQSPKYLFRKEGQNVTLSCEQNLNHDAMYWYRQDPGQGLRLIYYSQIVNDFQKGDIAEGYSVSREKKESFPLTVTSAQKNPTAFYLCASRQNSNQPQHFGDGTRLSIL.